One T cell receptor beta chain is described in this entry. Its antigen remains unidentified. The same CDR3 also results from other DNA sequences found in this sample. Produced via immunoSEQ multiplex PCR; TCRdb's table is partial and in-frame only. The table has 13,000 or so clones, around 80% seen once; the top ten hold approximately 4%. This sample is part of a study of PD-1 blockade in classical Hodgkin lymphoma. Study-wide results and limits: The study found complete responders had baseline diversity similar to newly diagnosed patients. CD4+ but not CD8+ TCR diversity rose significantly by C4D1.

The germline V gene has CDR1 SGHNT and CDR2 YYREEE (reference sequence). CDR3 length equals 15 residues. V lost 0 bases and J lost 4, with 13 bases in between. Brentuximab vedotin exposure varied among the patients, all of whom had relapsed after autologous stem cell transplantation. V is TRBV5-4 and J is TRBJ2-5, with D maybe TRBD2 (7 bases). The clonotype was recovered from a human donor with classical Hodgkin lymphoma. The sequenced sample was peripheral blood mononuclear cells (PBMCs), obtained at baseline. The CDR3 here is CASSLDQGRGETQYF. The CDR3, as DNA: TGTGCCAGCAGCTTGGATCAGGGGAGGGGAGAGACCCAGTACTTC.